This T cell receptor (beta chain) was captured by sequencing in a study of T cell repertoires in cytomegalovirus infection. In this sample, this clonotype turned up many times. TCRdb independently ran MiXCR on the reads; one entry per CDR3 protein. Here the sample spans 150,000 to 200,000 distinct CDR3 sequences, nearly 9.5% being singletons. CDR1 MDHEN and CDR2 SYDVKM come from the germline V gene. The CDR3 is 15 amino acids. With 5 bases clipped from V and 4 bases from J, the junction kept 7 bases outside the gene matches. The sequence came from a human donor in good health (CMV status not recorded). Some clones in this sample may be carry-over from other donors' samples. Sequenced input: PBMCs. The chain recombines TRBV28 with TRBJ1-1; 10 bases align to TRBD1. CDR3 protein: CASSPWTGGTTEAFF. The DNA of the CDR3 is TGTGCCAGCAGTCCCTGGACAGGGGGGACCACTGAAGCTTTCTTT.